This TCR beta chain emerged from a study of blood T cell repertoires in COVID-19. Authors' processing steps: Amplification with reference gene primers provided the estimates of nucleated cell counts. Only in-frame clones appear in the TCRdb table, and some are missing; sequencing was by immunoSEQ multiplex PCR. The D gene and trimming were derived from the DNA, and the V and J assignments and clone size from that table. The table lists some 450,000 clones, 80% to 90% of them singletons. The CDR3 is made up of 15 amino acids. The V end lost 0 bases, the J end lost 3 bases, and 12 bases lay between the germline ends. Germline CDR1 reads SGDLS; CDR2 reads YYNGEE.

Material for sequencing was peripheral blood. This receptor was taken from a young man with COVID-19, enrolled during active disease. The chain combines TRBV9 with TRBJ2-5; D is possibly TRBD2 (6 bases). The CDR3 region has the DNA TGTGCCAGCAGCGTAGAGGTTGGCGGGGAAGAGACCCAGTACTTC. Protein sequence: CASSVEVGGEETQYF.